This T cell receptor (beta chain) was identified during a study of long-term antiretroviral therapy in people with HIV. The cryopreserved samples used held 1-10 million PBMC prior to extraction of DNA. An immunoSEQ assay, version v3.0, was performed at survey level. Produced via immunoSEQ multiplex PCR; TCRdb's table is partial and in-frame only. The sample records around 30,000 clones, roughly 84% being singletons. This TCR was sampled from a man between 18 and 29 years old with HIV. Sequenced here: unsorted PBMCs, sampled 0.4 years after starting antiretroviral therapy.

CDR3 bases: TGTGCCAGCAGCGTAGGACAGGGTCTTGATGGCTACACCTTC. Translating gives CASSVGQGLDGYTF. The genes are TRBV9 and TRBJ1-2, with TRBD1 identical over 7 bases. V shed 0 bases, J shed 6 bases, and the junction held 5 bases outside the gene matches. Germline loops: CDR1 SGDLS, CDR2 YYNGEE. The CDR3 has 14 amino acids.